This T cell receptor (beta chain) was sequenced during a study of shared clonotypes between healthy human individuals (dated by TCRdb to 2018 to 2020). Regarding the study in general: The cohort comprised a couple of women and a few men aged 18 to 49 years. For each donor, three plates each were used for CD4 naive and CD4 memory, two plates were used for CD8 naive, and one plate was used for CD8 memory. To estimate repertoire size and how much clonotype sharing occurs between individuals, the study deeply sequenced the blood TCR repertoires of about 5 healthy adults. To increase sequencing depth and limit assay-specific biases, different laboratories used diverse techniques to prepare libraries and sequence TCR repertoires. Leukapheresis yielded between about 0.85 and 10 billion PBMCs per donor. Study-level results and caveats: The genetic and exposure-history diversity represented was limited by the small number of donors. Naive subsets generally had larger estimated clonotype richness than memory subsets did. Sampling was restricted to blood, and TCR repertoires in tissues likely differ from the TCR repertoires found in blood. Pairwise subsampling led to the expectation that sequencing depth would affect the degree of clonotype sharing among donors. Across several donors, about 5.2% of naive CD4, around 3.3% of naive CD8, around 2.1% of memory CD4, and over 0.35% of memory CD8 clonotypes were shared. Even with the large sequencing depth, rarefaction of the sorted-subset datasets indicated that sequencing was incomplete. Compared with non-shared clonotypes, clonotypes shared by all four sorted-subset donors had higher generation probabilities.

Using the deep immunoSEQ assay, multiplex PCR amplified TCR CDR3 regions from genomic DNA. For each cell subset, the extracted genomic DNA was distributed evenly across all wells of several immunoSEQ 96-well plates, and each plate served as one replicate. For sorted subsets, each replicate PCR was loaded with approximately 200 ng genomic DNA, equivalent to 30,000 or so T cell genomes. Purified libraries were quantified with a Qubit 3.0 fluorometer, sized on a Bioanalyzer 2100, and re-quantified with the KAPA Library Quantification kit. Every immunoSEQ 96-well plate was sequenced on a separate single-read 150-cycle Illumina NextSeq 550 flow cell. In the paper's pipeline: Because only junctional sequences without quality scores were contained in the immunoSEQ output, filtering matching that applied to full-length reads could not be performed. To assign V/J genes and CDR3, sequences were annotated against IMGT germline references using PyIR, a Python wrapper for IgBLAST v1.9. Any read was removed if the V/J assignment was weak (E-value above 1e-6), the CDR3 was missing, or the read contained stop codons, out-of-frame junctions, or ambiguous translated residues. A V3J clonotype was defined by an identical inferred V gene, J gene, and CDR3 amino acid sequence. To compute the percentage overlap between repertoires, the number of shared unique clonotypes was divided by the size of the smaller repertoire. Repertoire richness was assessed with RTK rarefaction, the Chao1 estimator, and Recon v2.1 estimates of unobserved clonotypes. OLGA was used to compute generation probabilities for all TCRbeta clonotypes that the gDNA method yielded from a handful of donors. In TCRdb, the immuneACCESS table is reduced to in-frame sequences with V and J assigned. These tables do not hold every clone; where another copy was compared, an unresolved V gene accounts for under half, and the others remain unexplained. That table furnishes V, J and clone size, whereas the DNA furnished D and trimming. The sample table holds roughly 530,000 clones, of which about 95% were seen once. Roughly 0.06% of the sample belongs to the ten largest clones.

The CDR3 has 16 amino acids, counting the end cysteine and phenylalanine. Only the CDR3 DNA stays, 48 bases, in frame from base 1. V lost 5 bases and J lost 0 bases, and the count of bases not matched to a germline gene is 8. Taken from the germline V gene, the CDR1 and CDR2 loops are SGHNT and YENEEA. In the case of this clone: This receptor's antigen is unknown. No base qualities exist here, and no much larger clone lies one base off it.

The donors were healthy, HIV-negative adults who had no recently reported acute infections or vaccinations. Every donor was a Caucasian adult living in Nashville, Tennessee, USA. CD4+ T cells were enriched by magnetic negative selection, after which naive cells were positively selected on CD45RA and the negative fraction was taken as the memory subset. Blood was obtained by leukapheresis, after which PBMCs were separated by Ficoll-Histopaque density gradient centrifugation and cryopreserved in liquid nitrogen vapor phase. Analytical flow cytometry was used to check the purity and quantity of each magnetically sorted T cell population. Genomic DNA was isolated from each sorted fraction and quantified by UV absorbance on a Nanodrop 2000c.

The TCR originated in a woman in her twenties or thirties in good health. The sequenced sample was naive CD4+ T cells sorted from blood. Read against the paper, the sample's cell subset or site label means: CD45RA+ positively selected. Recombination joined TRBV11-3 with TRBJ2-3, and 7 junctional nucleotides match TRBD2. CDR3 protein: CASSNLSGRSTDTQYF. The sequenced DNA is TGTGCCAGCAGCAACCTTAGCGGGCGTAGCACAGATACGCAGTATTTT.